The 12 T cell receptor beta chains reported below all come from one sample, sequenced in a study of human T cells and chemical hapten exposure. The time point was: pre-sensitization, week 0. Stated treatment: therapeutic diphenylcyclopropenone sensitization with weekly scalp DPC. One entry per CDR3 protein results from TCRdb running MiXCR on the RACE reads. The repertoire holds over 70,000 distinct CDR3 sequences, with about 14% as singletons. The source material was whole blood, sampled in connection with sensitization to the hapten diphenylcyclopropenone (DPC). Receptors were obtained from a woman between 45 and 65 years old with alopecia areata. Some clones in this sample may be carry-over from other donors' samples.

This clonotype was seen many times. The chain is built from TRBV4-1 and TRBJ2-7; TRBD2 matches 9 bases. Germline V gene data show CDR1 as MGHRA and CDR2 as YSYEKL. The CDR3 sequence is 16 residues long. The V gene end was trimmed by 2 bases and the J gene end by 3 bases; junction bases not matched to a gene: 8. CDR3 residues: CASSQIAGVDFYEQYF. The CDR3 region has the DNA TGCGCCAGCAGCCAAATAGCGGGAGTAGATTTCTACGAGCAGTACTTC.

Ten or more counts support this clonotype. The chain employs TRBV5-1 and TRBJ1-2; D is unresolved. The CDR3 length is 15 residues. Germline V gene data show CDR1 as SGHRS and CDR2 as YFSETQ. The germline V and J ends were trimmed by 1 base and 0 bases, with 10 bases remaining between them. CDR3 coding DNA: TGCGCCAGCAGCTTGTCTGGGCCAGCTAACTATGGCTACACCTTC. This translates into CASSLSGPANYGYTF.

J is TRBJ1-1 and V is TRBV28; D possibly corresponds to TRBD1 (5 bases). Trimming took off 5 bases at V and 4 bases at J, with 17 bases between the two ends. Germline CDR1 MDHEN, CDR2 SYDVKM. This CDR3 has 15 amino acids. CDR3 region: CASSPLARAVTEAFF. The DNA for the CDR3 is TGTGCCAGCAGTCCCCTGGCCAGGGCGGTCACTGAAGCTTTCTTT.

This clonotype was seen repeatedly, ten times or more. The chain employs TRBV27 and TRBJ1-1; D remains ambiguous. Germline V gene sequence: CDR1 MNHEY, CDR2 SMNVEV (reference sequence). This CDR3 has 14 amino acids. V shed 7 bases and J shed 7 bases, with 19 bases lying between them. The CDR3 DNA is TGTGCCAGCAATTCGGGTCCGGGGTATTTTGAAGCTTTCTTT. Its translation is CASNSGPGYFEAFF.

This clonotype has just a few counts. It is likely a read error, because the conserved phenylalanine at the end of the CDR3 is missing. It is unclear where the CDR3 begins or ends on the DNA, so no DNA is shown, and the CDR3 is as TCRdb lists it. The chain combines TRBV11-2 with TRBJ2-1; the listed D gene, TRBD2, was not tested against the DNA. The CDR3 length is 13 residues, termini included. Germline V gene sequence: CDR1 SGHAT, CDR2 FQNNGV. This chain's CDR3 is CASSLGMGLAPTH.

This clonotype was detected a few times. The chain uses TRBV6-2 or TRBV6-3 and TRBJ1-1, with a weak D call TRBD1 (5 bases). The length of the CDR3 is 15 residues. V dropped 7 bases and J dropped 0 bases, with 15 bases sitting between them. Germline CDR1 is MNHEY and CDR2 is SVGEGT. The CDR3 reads CASILETEMNTEAFF. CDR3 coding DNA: TGTGCCAGCATCCTTGAGACAGAGATGAACACTGAAGCTTTCTTT.

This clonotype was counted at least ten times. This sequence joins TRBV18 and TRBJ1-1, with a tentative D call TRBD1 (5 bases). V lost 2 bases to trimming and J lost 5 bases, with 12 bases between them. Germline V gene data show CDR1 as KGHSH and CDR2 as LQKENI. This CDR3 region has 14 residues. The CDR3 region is CASSPTDGGTEAFF. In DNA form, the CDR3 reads TGTGCCAGCTCACCAACCGACGGGGGTACTGAAGCTTTCTTT.

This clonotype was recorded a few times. CDR3 sequence (DNA): TGTGCCAGCAGCTGGGGGGTAAATGGAAACACCATATATTTT. Translated: CASSWGVNGNTIYF. The V call is TRBV5-5, the J call TRBJ1-3; tentatively, D is TRBD1 (5 bases). Trimming pared 3 bases from V and 3 bases from J, leaving 10 bases between. The CDR3 length is 14 residues. CDR1 SGHKS and CDR2 YYEKEE come from the germline V gene (reference sequence).

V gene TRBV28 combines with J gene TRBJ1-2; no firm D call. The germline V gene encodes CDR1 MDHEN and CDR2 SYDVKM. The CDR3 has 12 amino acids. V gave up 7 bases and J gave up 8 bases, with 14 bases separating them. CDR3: CASMVQTYGYTF. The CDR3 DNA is TGTGCCAGCATGGTTCAGACATACGGCTACACCTTC.

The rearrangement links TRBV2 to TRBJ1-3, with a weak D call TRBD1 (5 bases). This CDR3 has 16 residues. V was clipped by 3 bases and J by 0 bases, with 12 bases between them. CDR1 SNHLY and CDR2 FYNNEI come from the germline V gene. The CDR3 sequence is CASSEVRQFSGNTIYF. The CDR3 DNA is TGTGCCAGCAGTGAGGTTCGACAGTTCTCTGGAAACACCATATATTTT. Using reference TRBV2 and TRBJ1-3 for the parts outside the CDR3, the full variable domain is EPEVTQTPSHQVTQMGQEVILRCVPISNHLYFYWYRQILGQKVEFLVSFYNNEISEKSEIFDDQFSVERPDGSNFTLKIRSTKLEDSAMYFCASSEVRQFSGNTIYFGEGSWLTVV.

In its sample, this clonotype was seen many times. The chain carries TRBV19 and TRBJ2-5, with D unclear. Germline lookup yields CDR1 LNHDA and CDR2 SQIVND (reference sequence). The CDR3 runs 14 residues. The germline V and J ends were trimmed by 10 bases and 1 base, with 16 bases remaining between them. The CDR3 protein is CATSFRSPQETQYF. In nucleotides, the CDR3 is TGTGCCACCTCTTTTCGCAGCCCCCAAGAGACCCAGTACTTC.

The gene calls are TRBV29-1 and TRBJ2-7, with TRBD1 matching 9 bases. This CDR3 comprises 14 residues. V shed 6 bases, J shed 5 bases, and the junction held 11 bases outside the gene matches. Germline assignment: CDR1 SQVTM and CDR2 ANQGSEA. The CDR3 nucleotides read TGCAGCGTAATCCATCGGGACAGGGTCGACGAGCAGTACTTC. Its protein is CSVIHRDRVDEQYF.